This T cell receptor beta chain was obtained from a study of T cells in Graves' hyperthyroidism and ophthalmopathy. Whole-study results and caveats: Most thyroid clonotypes with frequency above 0.001 were detected in blood.

RNA transcripts served as the template for amplifying TCR beta CDR3 regions. The HTBI primer set drove a first-round RT-PCR of the TCR CDR3. MiXCR was run by TCRdb on the multiplex PCR reads, yielding one entry per CDR3 protein. The data contain around 500,000 distinct CDR3 sequences, approximately 22% of them singletons. Exclusion of a patient resulted from uncontrolled infection, other autoimmune disease, pregnancy or lactation. The V end was cut by 6 bases, the J end by 7 bases, with 18 bases between. CDR1 and CDR2 (germline): MDHEN, SYDVKM. The CDR3 covers 14 residues. As to this clonotype: Its antigen is still unknown.

This clonotype was obtained from a woman aged 70-85 years with Graves' ophthalmopathy. V is TRBV28 and J is TRBJ1-2; D unresolved. The sample comprised blood. The CDR3 loop is CASSPPGGRVGYTF. The CDR3 DNA reads TGTGCCAGCAGCCCCCCCGGAGGGCGGGTTGGCTACACCTTC.